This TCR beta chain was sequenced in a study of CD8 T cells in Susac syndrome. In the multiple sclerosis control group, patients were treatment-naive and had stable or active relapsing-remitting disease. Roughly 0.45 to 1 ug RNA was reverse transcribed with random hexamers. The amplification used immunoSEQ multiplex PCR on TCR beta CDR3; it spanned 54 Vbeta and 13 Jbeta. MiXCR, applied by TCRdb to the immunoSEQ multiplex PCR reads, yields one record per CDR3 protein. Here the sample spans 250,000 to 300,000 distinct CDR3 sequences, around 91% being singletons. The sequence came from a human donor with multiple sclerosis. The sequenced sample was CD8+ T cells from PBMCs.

The CDR3 region is CSARAGATGELFF. The CDR3 coding sequence is TGCAGTGCCAGGGCGGGGGCGACCGGGGAGCTGTTTTTT. V is TRBV20-1 and J is TRBJ2-2, with D tentatively TRBD2 (7 bases). The CDR3 has 13 amino acids. Germline CDR1 and CDR2: DFQATT and SNEGSKA (reference sequence). V shed 6 bases and J shed 5 bases, with 13 bases lying between them.